The 23 T cell receptor beta chains in this list originate from one sample, sequenced in a study of blood T cell repertoires in COVID-19. Here immunoSEQ multiplex PCR was the method, and the copy in TCRdb shows in-frame clones only, minus some. Of approximately 70,000 clones detected, about 81% appear once; the ten largest clones hold around 19%. The sample comprised peripheral blood. These TCRs come from a human donor in a cohort sampled during active COVID-19.

Only one count was recorded for this clone. The chain combines TRBV12-5 with TRBJ1-5; 8 bases align to TRBD1. Germline V gene data show CDR1 as LGHNT and CDR2 as FRNRAP. The CDR3 runs 18 residues. The V and J ends lost 1 base and 2 bases, in that order; junction bases with no gene match: 10. CDR3 nucleotide sequence: TGTGCTAGTGGTTTGGACTCCGGACAGGGTTGGGGCAATCAGCCCCAGCATTTT. It encodes CASGLDSGQGWGNQPQHF.

The chain recombines TRBV9 with TRBJ2-6, with D possibly being TRBD1 (6 bases). Germline V gene lookup returns CDR1 SGDLS and CDR2 YYNGEE. V lost 3 bases and J 2 bases, leaving 18 bases between the germline ends. The CDR3 runs to 18 residues. CDR3 DNA sequence: TGTGCCAGCAGCGCGTCCCCGACAGGTTGGGCTGGGGCCAACGTCCTGACTTTC. Protein product: CASSASPTGWAGANVLTF.

The table lists this clone with a few counts. The CDR3 DNA sequence: TGTGCCATCAGTGCAGAACCGGGACAGGGAGGCTACACCTTC. This encodes CAISAEPGQGGYTF. The chain couples TRBV10-3 to TRBJ1-2, with 9 bases lining up with TRBD1. The CDR3 contains 14 residues. The germline CDR1 and CDR2 sequences are ENHRY and SYGVKD. V lost 4 bases to trimming and J lost 8 bases; unmatched junction nucleotides: 8.

This rearrangement joins TRBV6-5 to TRBJ1-2; TRBD1 agrees at 8 bases. This CDR3 spans 13 amino acids. Germline CDR1 reads MNHEY; CDR2 reads SVGAGI. Losses at the gene ends were 6 bases for V and 7 bases for J; bases not matched to a gene: 7. As DNA, the CDR3 is TGTGCCAGCAGGACAGGGGCGATCTCTGGCTACACCTTC. It specifies CASRTGAISGYTF.

V is TRBV13 and J is TRBJ2-7; possibly TRBD1 for D (6 bases). V lost 8 bases and J 3 bases, leaving 11 bases between the germline ends. CDR3 length: 12 residues. Germline assignment: CDR1 PRHDT and CDR2 FYEKMQ (reference sequence). CDR3 sequence reads: CASGRDNYEQYF. CDR3 bases: TGTGCCAGCGGCCGGGACAACTACGAGCAGTACTTC.

This chain uses TRBV7-8 with TRBJ1-4; 8 bases map to TRBD1. V lost 3 bases, J lost 7 bases, and 7 bases stayed unmatched. There are 15 residues in the CDR3. Germline V gene data show CDR1 as SGHVS and CDR2 as FQNEAQ. The CDR3 DNA reads TGTGCCAGCAGCTTCGGACAGGGAAGTTTTGAAAAACTGTTTTTT. This encodes CASSFGQGSFEKLFF.

The chain uses TRBV19 and TRBJ2-7; D may be TRBD1 (6 bases). Germline values: CDR1 LNHDA, CDR2 SQIVND (reference sequence). The CDR3 has 15 residues. V was shortened by 1 base and J by 0 bases, with 10 bases between the two germline ends. Here the CDR3 DNA reads TGTGCCAGTAGTATAGGGGGCAGGGGCTCCTACGAGCAGTACTTC. This sequence encodes CASSIGGRGSYEQYF.

The chain joins TRBV13 to TRBJ1-5; weak D call: TRBD1 (6 bases). CDR1 and CDR2 (germline): PRHDT, FYEKMQ (reference sequence). Trimming took 5 bases from V and 0 from J, leaving 23 bases between them. This CDR3 has 19 amino acids. The CDR3 protein is CASSPGLRDIADSNQPQHF. Written as DNA, the CDR3 is TGTGCCAGCAGCCCTGGTTTAAGGGACATCGCCGATAGCAATCAGCCCCAGCATTTT.

This rearrangement joins TRBV21-1 to TRBJ2-7; the D call in the table, TRBD1, was not verified against the DNA. TRBV21-1 is termed a pseudogene. The CDR3 loop spans 14 amino acids. The CDR3 here is CASSSPGSFYEQYF. The CDR3 DNA reads as TGTGCCAGCAGCTCCCCAGGGTCATTCTACGAGCAGTACTTC.

The chain couples TRBV3-1 (or the pseudogene TRBV3-2) to TRBJ1-4; 9 bases map to TRBD1. The CDR3 contains 14 residues. J was trimmed by 8 bases and V by 3 bases; bases with no gene match: 4. Germline CDR1 reads LGHDT; CDR2 reads YNNKEL (reference sequence). CDR3 protein: CASSQGQGREKLFF. Here the CDR3 DNA reads TGTGCCAGCAGCCAGGGACAGGGTCGGGAAAAACTGTTTTTT.

This clone was counted a few times. This sequence joins TRBV2 and TRBJ1-1; D uncertain. V lost 4 bases to trimming and J lost 4 bases, with 16 bases between them. This CDR3 is 15 amino acids long. CDR1 is SNHLY, CDR2 FYNNEI, per germline. The CDR3 DNA follows: TGTGCCAGCAGTGTCGTGTGGAGAACGGGCACTGAAGCTTTCTTT. Residues: CASSVVWRTGTEAFF.

V usage is TRBV18 and J usage is TRBJ1-5; TRBD1 agrees at 9 bases. The CDR3 is 16 amino acids. From germline, CDR1 is KGHSH and CDR2 LQKENI. V gave up 6 bases and J gave up 2 bases; unmatched junction bases: 8. CDR3 sequence reads: CASSQDRGGGNQPQHF. In DNA form, the CDR3 reads TGTGCCAGCTCCCAGGACAGGGGAGGGGGCAATCAGCCCCAGCATTTT.

This chain connects TRBV19 to TRBJ1-5, with unresolved D. The CDR3 loop spans 14 amino acids. The V and J ends lost 7 bases and 5 bases respectively, with 15 bases between them. Germline lookup yields CDR1 LNHDA and CDR2 SQIVND (reference sequence). The CDR3 is CASNGQAHYQPQHF. In DNA form, the CDR3 reads TGTGCCAGTAATGGGCAGGCCCACTATCAGCCCCAGCATTTT.

The rearrangement joins TRBV9 to TRBJ1-3; D uncertain. This CDR3 is built from 16 residues. Trimming removed 4 bases from V and 7 bases from J, with 21 bases in between. Germline CDR1 reads SGDLS; CDR2 reads YYNGEE. The CDR3 loop is CASSLWGAVGGNTIYF. Written as DNA, the CDR3 is TGTGCCAGCAGCTTATGGGGAGCTGTCGGCGGGAACACCATATATTTT.

The rearrangement links TRBV5-1 to TRBJ2-5; 8 bases are shared with TRBD2. The CDR3 sequence is 16 residues long. Per the germline V gene, CDR1 is SGHRS and CDR2 is YFSETQ. V lost 4 bases, J lost 3 bases, and 11 bases stayed unmatched. The CDR3 coding sequence is TGCGCCAGCAGCGTCGCCGGGACTAGTCTAAAAGAGACCCAGTACTTC. Translating gives CASSVAGTSLKETQYF. Combining the CDR3 with reference TRBV5-1 and TRBJ2-5 gives the whole variable domain KAGVTQTPRYLIKTRGQQVTLSCSPISGHRSVSWYQQTPGQGLQFLFEYFSETQRNKGNFPGRFSGRQFSNSRSEMNVSTLELGDSALYLCASSVAGTSLKETQYFGPGTRLLVL.

This rearrangement joins TRBV2 to TRBJ2-3; the match to TRBD2 covers 14 bases. The ends lost 6 bases at V and 7 bases at J; junction bases unmatched: 3. The CDR3 spans 14 residues. Germline CDR1 SNHLY, CDR2 FYNNEI. CDR3 DNA: TGTGCCAGCAGGACTAGCGGGGGGGCATATACGCAGTATTTT. Residues: CASRTSGGAYTQYF.

The chain couples TRBV6-5 to TRBJ1-2; 7 bases align to TRBD1. Germline CDR1 reads MNHEY; CDR2 reads SVGAGI. V shed 0 bases and J 4 bases; nucleotides not matched to a gene: 5. There are 15 residues in the CDR3. As DNA, the CDR3 is TGTGCCAGCAGTTACTCGGGGCAGGGGGGCTATGGCTACACCTTC. Protein: CASSYSGQGGYGYTF.

The genes are TRBV3-1 (or the pseudogene TRBV3-2) and TRBJ1-2; D gene uncertain. The germline V and J ends were trimmed by 2 bases and 6 bases, with 10 bases remaining between them. The CDR3 totals 13 residues. Germline CDR1 LGHDT, CDR2 YNNKEL (reference sequence). CDR3 DNA: TGTGCCAGCAGCCAAATGGGAGGGAATGGCTACACCTTC. As protein: CASSQMGGNGYTF.

This chain joins TRBV28 and TRBJ1-5, with a possible D match to TRBD1 (5 bases). With 5 bases removed from V and 4 bases from J, the gap between germline ends came to 9 bases. This CDR3 is 13 amino acids long. Germline V gives CDR1 MDHEN, CDR2 SYDVKM. The CDR3: CASSQGGNQPQHF. CDR3 DNA sequence: TGTGCCAGCAGTCAGGGAGGAAATCAGCCCCAGCATTTT. The full variable domain, rest sourced from reference TRBV28 and TRBJ1-5, is DVKVTQSSRYLVKRTGEKVFLECVQDMDHENMFWYRQDPGLGLRLIYFSYDVKMKEKGDIPEGYSVSREKKERFSLILESASTNQTSMYLCASSQGGNQPQHFGDGTRLSIL.

This rearrangement joins TRBV2 to TRBJ1-2; D call uncertain. V dropped 4 bases and J dropped 9 bases, with 9 bases sitting between them. The CDR3 is 11 amino acids. Germline values: CDR1 SNHLY, CDR2 FYNNEI. The CDR3 DNA reads as TGTGCCAGCAGTGGAGAGGAACGCTACACCTTC. Protein sequence: CASSGEERYTF.

This chain uses TRBV30 with TRBJ2-7; 9 bases are shared with TRBD2. Germline lookup yields CDR1 GTSNPN and CDR2 SVGIG (reference sequence). The CDR3 totals 15 residues. V lost 3 bases, J lost 4 bases, and 10 bases stayed unmatched. The DNA of the CDR3 is TGTGCCTGGAGCCTCCTTCAGCGGGGGGATTACGAGCAGTACTTC. It specifies CAWSLLQRGDYEQYF.

The chain combines TRBV11-2 with TRBJ2-5; D might be TRBD1 (5 bases). Trimming removed 5 bases at V and 2 bases at J, with 12 bases between. The CDR3 consists of 14 residues. The germline V gene has CDR1 SGHAT and CDR2 FQNNGV. The CDR3 spells CASSLGAVQETQYF. In DNA form, the CDR3 reads TGTGCCAGCAGCCTTGGGGCGGTGCAAGAGACCCAGTACTTC.

V is TRBV19 and J is TRBJ1-2, with D possibly TRBD1 on 6 matching bases. The CDR3 covers 14 residues. V dropped 8 bases and J dropped 2 bases, with 15 bases sitting between them. Germline-derived CDR1 and CDR2 are LNHDA and SQIVND (reference sequence). DNA for the CDR3: TGTGCCAGTTCACTGGGACACCAGAACTATGGCTACACCTTC. The encoded protein is CASSLGHQNYGYTF.